Only a few counts were recorded for the clone carrying this T cell receptor (beta chain). These data are taken from a study of blood T cells in healthy people across ages. At the level of the study: With template switching, about one barcoded beta molecule was captured per two T cells.

Using a J-beta primer mix together with a sample-barcoded 5' primer, a second PCR was run for roughly 7 to 12 cycles. TCRdb recomputed calls from the 5' RACE reads with MiXCR, one row per CDR3 protein. Of under 2,000,000 distinct CDR3 sequences listed, less than 50% are singletons. Sequencing was done on a sample of blood. This receptor was taken from a middle-aged woman in good health.

The CDR3 coding sequence is TGCGCCAGCAGCCAAGGAGGGGCCGGCGCTATCTACGAGCAGTACTTC. Residues: CASSQGGAGAIYEQYF. This chain links TRBV4-3 with TRBJ2-7, with D perhaps matching TRBD1 or TRBD2 (5 bases each). Germline V CDR1 and CDR2: LGHNA, YSLEER. The V end was cut by 1 base, the J end by 3 bases, with 16 bases between. This CDR3 comprises 16 residues.